The 16 T cell receptor beta chains below were found in one sample sequenced in a study of blood T cells in healthy people across ages. Primed by a sample-barcoded 5' primer and a J-beta primer mix, a second PCR proceeded for 7 to 11 cycles. TCRdb independently ran MiXCR on the 5' RACE reads; one entry per CDR3 protein. This sample has hundreds of thousands of distinct CDR3 sequences, with roughly 43% found just once. Sequences were obtained from blood. Every receptor here comes from a man aged 30 to 45 in good health.

This chain links TRBV10-3 with TRBJ2-3; perhaps TRBD1 as D (6 bases). The V gene lost 2 bases and the J gene lost 8 bases, with 11 bases spanning the gap. Germline CDR1 is ENHRY and CDR2 is SYGVKD. There are 13 residues in the CDR3. Here the CDR3 DNA reads TGTGCCATCAGTGAGCTGGGGGCCGTTACGCAGTATTTT. Its translation is CAISELGAVTQYF.

This rearrangement joins TRBV27 to TRBJ2-4; possibly TRBD1 for D (5 bases). The DNA matches TRBJ2-7 better at its end, which makes the J call doubtful. Germline V lookup: CDR1 MNHEY, CDR2 SMNVEV (reference sequence). The CDR3 loop spans 14 amino acids. The CDR3 DNA reads TGTGCCAGCAGTTTACCAGGGTCCGCCTACGAGCAGTACTTC. This gives the protein CASSLPGSAYEQYF.

CDR3 residues: CASSLEAWDEQYF. CDR3 nucleotide sequence: TGTGCCAGCAGTTTAGAGGCGTGGGACGAGCAGTACTTC. The genes are TRBV27 and TRBJ2-7, with no clear D. The V end lost 2 bases, the J end lost 5 bases, and 10 bases lay between the germline ends. Germline loops: CDR1 MNHEY, CDR2 SMNVEV (reference sequence). CDR3 length: 13 amino acids.

The chain employs TRBV7-2 and TRBJ2-4; a weak D match, TRBD1 (6 bases). The J call is uncertain, as TRBJ2-5 better fits the DNA end. The CDR3 has 17 residues. CDR1 is SGHTA and CDR2 is FQGNSA in the germline V gene. CDR3 sequence reads: CASSRSPSGAVGETQYF. CDR3 in DNA: TGTGCCAGCAGCCGGAGCCCCTCAGGGGCGGTAGGAGAGACCCAGTACTTC.

This clonotype has just one count. This chain links TRBV20-1 with TRBJ2-5, with D possibly matching TRBD2 (6 bases). The germline V gene has CDR1 DFQATT and CDR2 SNEGSKA (reference sequence). Trimming took 5 bases from V and 9 from J, leaving 19 bases between them. CDR3 length equals 13 residues. DNA for the CDR3: TGCAGTGCTCACCACGGAGGGCTGGGCGCCCAGTACTTC. Translating it yields CSAHHGGLGAQYF.

This clonotype showed up just a few times. The genes are TRBV28 and TRBJ2-3; D possibly corresponds to TRBD2 (7 bases). The CDR3 runs 19 residues. Trimming shortened V by 1 base and J by 6 bases, and 26 bases separated the two germline ends. Germline CDR1 is MDHEN and CDR2 is SYDVKM. CDR3 protein: CASSLFEELDGGGGDTQYF. The CDR3 nucleotides are TGTGCCAGCAGTTTATTTGAAGAATTGGACGGAGGGGGGGGGGATACGCAGTATTTT. The variable domain in full, completed from reference TRBV28 and TRBJ2-3, reads DVKVTQSSRYLVKRTGEKVFLECVQDMDHENMFWYRQDPGLGLRLIYFSYDVKMKEKGDIPEGYSVSREKKERFSLILESASTNQTSMYLCASSLFEELDGGGGDTQYFGPGTRLTVL.

The V call is TRBV12-3 or TRBV12-4, the J call TRBJ2-3; 10 nucleotides align to TRBD2. The CDR3 covers 15 residues. V was clipped by 7 bases and J by 0 bases; unmatched bases: 4. CDR3 protein: CASTQRGGSTDTQYF. The CDR3, as DNA: TGTGCCAGCACCCAGCGGGGGGGGAGCACAGATACGCAGTATTTT.

This rearrangement joins TRBV27 to TRBJ1-6; D is uncertain. V lost 0 bases to trimming and J lost 7 bases, with 13 bases between them. The CDR3 spans 16 residues. Germline CDR1 MNHEY, CDR2 SMNVEV (reference sequence). The CDR3, as DNA: TGTGCCAGCAGTTTATCCTCCCTCGGGGTAAATTCACCCCTCCACTTT. Translating gives CASSLSSLGVNSPLHF.

The V call is TRBV27, the J call TRBJ2-5, with D perhaps given as TRBD1 or TRBD2 (5 bases each). The CDR3 covers 16 residues. Germline CDR1 reads MNHEY; CDR2 reads SMNVEV (reference sequence). V lost 5 bases to trimming and J lost 3 bases, with 19 bases between them. The CDR3 DNA sequence: TGTGCCAGCAGTCACGGGGCCTTGAGAGGAGAAGAGACCCAGTACTTC. Residues: CASSHGALRGEETQYF.

Turning to this clonotype: A single base separates this from a much larger clone, so it may be a read error. The J gene is TRBJ2-1, the V gene TRBV3-1, with D perhaps matching TRBD2 (5 bases). Looked up from germline, CDR1 is LGHDT and CDR2 is YNNKEL (reference sequence). The CDR3 is 16 residues long. DNA for the CDR3: TGTGCCTGCAGCCATGCCGGGATTACCACCTACAATGAGCAGTTCTTC. Protein sequence: CACSHAGITTYNEQFF.

Note on this clonotype: Since a much larger clone is just one base distant, this may be a read error. The chain links TRBV7-9 to TRBJ2-3; TRBD2 matches 7 bases. Per the germline V gene, CDR1 is SEHNR and CDR2 is FQNEAQ (reference sequence). The CDR3 is 12 amino acids. The CDR3 is CASSRLADAQYF. The CDR3 coding sequence is TGTGCCAGCAGCCGACTAGCAGATGCGCAGTATTTT.

The sample holds a few counts of this clonotype. This chain joins TRBV9 and TRBJ2-5, with D unresolved. The germline CDR1 and CDR2 sequences are SGDLS and YYNGEE. CDR3 size: 13 residues. V was clipped by 3 bases and J by 5 bases, with 11 bases between them. The CDR3 loop reads CASSGNYLETQYF. The CDR3 DNA reads TGTGCCAGCAGCGGAAACTACTTGGAGACCCAGTACTTC.

This clonotype was recorded only once. The J gene is TRBJ1-1, the V gene TRBV10-3, with 7 bases lining up with TRBD1. The germline V gene has CDR1 ENHRY and CDR2 SYGVKD. The junction had 12 bases not matched to a gene; V was cut back by 8 bases and J by 6 bases. CDR3 size: 14 residues. Here the CDR3 DNA reads TGTGCCATCGGCCGGGGACAGCAGGGCCCTGAAGCTTTCTTT. This sequence encodes CAIGRGQQGPEAFF.

The chain joins TRBV28 to TRBJ1-2, with 9 nucleotides matching TRBD1. Trimming cost V 10 bases and J 4 bases; bases outside gene matches: 7. The CDR3 runs 13 residues. The germline CDR1 and CDR2 sequences are MDHEN and SYDVKM. The CDR3 DNA follows: TGTGCCATCCACAGGGGGCCAGGCTATGGCTACACCTTC. It encodes CAIHRGPGYGYTF.

This sequence joins TRBV5-1 and TRBJ2-5, with D perhaps being TRBD1 or TRBD2 (5 bases each). CDR1 is SGHRS, CDR2 YFSETQ, per germline. The V end lost 10 bases, the J end lost 3 bases, and 19 bases lay between the germline ends. The CDR3 is 14 amino acids. The CDR3 is CASSRSGTEETQYF. The CDR3 nucleotides are TGCGCCTCCAGCCGATCCGGGACCGAAGAGACCCAGTACTTC.

The chain has TRBV28 and TRBJ1-2, with D unclear. The CDR3 loop spans 12 amino acids. Trimming took off 8 bases at V and 4 bases at J, with 11 bases between the two ends. The V gene's germline CDR1 is MDHEN and CDR2 SYDVKM. The CDR3 sequence is CASCQGIYGYTF. The CDR3 DNA sequence: TGTGCCAGCTGTCAAGGGATCTATGGCTACACCTTC.